The 14 T cell receptor beta chains below were found in one sample sequenced in a study of T cell repertoires in cytomegalovirus infection. No antigens are known for them. Using its own MiXCR run on the reads, TCRdb lists one record per CDR3 protein. The sample lists about 830,000 distinct CDR3 sequences; about 31% were seen once. The specimen comprised cultured CD8+ T cells from PBMCs, sampled from culture after CMV antigen stimulation. All receptors come from a human donor in good health (CMV status not recorded). Some clones in this sample may be carry-over from other donors' samples.

This clonotype was counted many times. The chain links TRBV7-3 to TRBJ2-1, with D perhaps being TRBD1 or TRBD2 (6 bases each). The CDR3 sequence is 16 residues long. Germline values: CDR1 SGHTA, CDR2 FQGTGA. With 5 bases removed from V and 0 bases from J, the gap between germline ends came to 14 bases. CDR3 sequence reads: CASSPVGGFSYNEQFF. The CDR3 DNA follows: TGTGCCAGCAGCCCAGTCGGGGGCTTCTCCTACAATGAGCAGTTCTTC.

In its sample, this clonotype was seen a few times. This rearrangement joins TRBV5-6 to TRBJ1-5; D remains ambiguous. The CDR3 spans 16 residues. Germline V gene lookup returns CDR1 SGHDT and CDR2 YYEEEE. Trimming removed 2 bases from V and 5 bases from J, with 17 bases in between. DNA for the CDR3: TGTGCCAGCAGCTTAGGGTACAGACGCTGGGATCAGCCCCAGCATTTT. Its translation is CASSLGYRRWDQPQHF.

J is TRBJ2-3 and V is TRBV4-2; D gene ambiguous. The CDR3 loop spans 15 amino acids. Germline values: CDR1 LGHNA, CDR2 YNFKEQ. The ends were cut back, 0 bases at V and 5 bases at J, with 12 bases in the middle. CDR3 amino acids: CASSQDWIARDTQYF. CDR3 nucleotides: TGTGCCAGCAGCCAAGATTGGATAGCAAGAGATACGCAGTATTTT.

This clonotype showed up many times. The chain has TRBV7-8 and TRBJ2-2, with D possibly matching TRBD1 (5 bases). V shed 4 bases and J shed 0 bases, with 18 bases lying between them. The CDR3 is made up of 18 amino acids. CDR1 is SGHVS and CDR2 is FQNEAQ in the germline V gene. The CDR3 loop is CASSYIATGRANTGELFF. CDR3 bases: TGTGCCAGCAGCTATATAGCAACAGGCCGCGCGAACACCGGGGAGCTGTTTTTT.

This clonotype was observed a few times. The chain couples TRBV6-6 to TRBJ2-2; TRBD2 matches 7 bases. The V gene end was trimmed by 4 bases and the J gene end by 7 bases; junction bases not matched to a gene: 9. This CDR3 has 15 residues. The germline V gene encodes CDR1 MNHNY and CDR2 SVGAGI (reference sequence). The DNA for the CDR3 is TGTGCCAGCAGTTCATGGGACTACTTGGACGGGGAGCTGTTTTTT. Its translation is CASSSWDYLDGELFF.

The chain joins TRBV5-6 to TRBJ2-1, with D uncertain. V lost 1 base and J 3 bases, leaving 14 bases between the germline ends. CDR1 is SGHDT and CDR2 is YYEEEE in the germline V gene. This CDR3 region has 16 residues. The CDR3 loop is CASSLMFSGRYNEQFF. The CDR3 DNA sequence: TGTGCCAGCAGCTTGATGTTCTCTGGCCGCTACAATGAGCAGTTCTTC.

This clonotype was picked up many times. V is TRBV27 and J is TRBJ1-4, with 7 positions matching TRBD1. From germline, CDR1 is MNHEY and CDR2 SMNVEV (reference sequence). The CDR3 has 13 residues. After removal of 6 bases from V and 3 bases from J, the junction contained 1 base not matched to a gene. Here the CDR3 reads CASRTGANEKLFF. CDR3 DNA sequence: TGTGCCAGCAGAACAGGGGCTAATGAAAAACTGTTTTTT.

This clonotype was seen only a few times. This rearrangement joins TRBV7-2 to TRBJ2-1; 10 nucleotides match TRBD2. Germline lookup yields CDR1 SGHTA and CDR2 FQGNSA. J was trimmed by 3 bases and V by 1 base; bases with no gene match: 3. CDR3 length: 16 residues. The CDR3 coding sequence is TGTGCCAGCAGCTTAGTAGCTAGCGGGGGCTACAATGAGCAGTTCTTC. Translating gives CASSLVASGGYNEQFF.

In this sample, this clonotype turned up a few times. Compared with germline, one end of the junction differs, possibly owing to a read error. CDR3 DNA: TGTGCCAGCAGCCAAGTGGGTTCTGAGGGCGGGGGTTCTAACACCGGGGAGCTGTTTTTT. This sequence encodes CASSQVGSEGGGSNTGELFF. The chain is built from TRBV4-1 and TRBJ2-2; TRBD2 matches 7 bases. The germline V gene has CDR1 MGHRA and CDR2 YSYEKL. This CDR3 has 20 amino acids.

CDR3 sequence: CASSYTPDRANYEQYF. CDR3 nucleotide sequence: TGTGCCAGCAGTTACACCCCGGACAGGGCTAACTACGAGCAGTACTTC. This chain connects TRBV6-2 or TRBV6-3 to TRBJ2-7; TRBD1 matches at 8 bases. In germline, CDR1 is MNHEY, CDR2 SVGEGT. Losses at the gene ends were 2 bases for V and 3 bases for J; bases not matched to a gene: 9. The CDR3 is 16 amino acids.

CDR3 nucleotide sequence: TGTGCCAGCAGCCCTCGGACAGGGAGCTATGGCTACACCTTC. Amino acid sequence: CASSPRTGSYGYTF. The J gene is TRBJ1-2, the V gene TRBV6-2 or TRBV6-3, with 8 nucleotides matching TRBD1. CDR3 length equals 14 residues. From germline, CDR1 is MNHEY and CDR2 SVGEGT. Trimming cost V 6 bases and J 4 bases; bases outside gene matches: 7.

The table lists this clonotype with a few counts. The chain employs TRBV6-1 and TRBJ1-4, with 8 bases aligning to TRBD1. Germline CDR1 is MNHNS and CDR2 is SASEGT. Unmatched junction bases numbered 4, after V lost 3 bases and J lost 7 bases. This CDR3 region has 14 residues. CDR3 region: CASSDQGAFEKLFF. The CDR3 DNA follows: TGTGCCAGCAGTGATCAGGGGGCTTTTGAAAAACTGTTTTTT.

Remarks on this clonotype: A much larger clone lies one base from this, so it may be a read error. The rearrangement joins TRBV7-2 to TRBJ1-5; D not resolved. Trimming took 3 bases from V and 4 from J, leaving 4 bases between them. The CDR3 totals 12 residues. Per germline, CDR1 SGHTA and CDR2 FQGNSA. The CDR3 DNA reads as TGTGCCAGCAGCTTCGTGAATCAGCCCCAGCATTTT. This sequence encodes CASSFVNQPQHF.

The chain is built from TRBV9 and TRBJ1-2; a possible D gene is TRBD1 (5 bases). CDR1 and CDR2 from the germline V gene are SGDLS and YYNGEE. Between the trimmed V and J ends, which lost 2 bases and 5 bases, there was a span of 16 bases. The length of the CDR3 is 15 residues. The CDR3 coding sequence is TGTGCCAGCAGCGTGCCAGGGAACGGGGGGTATGGCTACACCTTC. Its protein is CASSVPGNGGYGYTF.